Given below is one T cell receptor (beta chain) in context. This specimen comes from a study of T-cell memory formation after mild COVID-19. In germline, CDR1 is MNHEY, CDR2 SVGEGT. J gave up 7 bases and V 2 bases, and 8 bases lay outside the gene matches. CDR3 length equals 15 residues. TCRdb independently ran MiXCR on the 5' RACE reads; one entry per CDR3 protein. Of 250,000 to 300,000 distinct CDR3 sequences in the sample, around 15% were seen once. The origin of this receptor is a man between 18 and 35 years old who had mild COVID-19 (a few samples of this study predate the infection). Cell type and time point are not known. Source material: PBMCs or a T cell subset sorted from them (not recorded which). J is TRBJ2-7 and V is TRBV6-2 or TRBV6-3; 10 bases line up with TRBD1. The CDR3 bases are TGTGCCAGCAGTTACGCCGGGACAGGGGTTTGGGAGCAGTACTTC. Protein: CASSYAGTGVWEQYF.